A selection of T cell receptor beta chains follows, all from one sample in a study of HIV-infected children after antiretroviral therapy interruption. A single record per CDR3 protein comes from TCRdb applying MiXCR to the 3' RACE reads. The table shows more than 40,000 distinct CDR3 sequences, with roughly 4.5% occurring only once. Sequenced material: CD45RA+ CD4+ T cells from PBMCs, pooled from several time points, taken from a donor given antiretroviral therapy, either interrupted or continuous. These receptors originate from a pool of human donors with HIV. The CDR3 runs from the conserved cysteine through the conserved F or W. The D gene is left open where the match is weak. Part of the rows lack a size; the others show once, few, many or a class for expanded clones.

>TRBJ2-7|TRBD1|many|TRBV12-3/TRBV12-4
CASRTGTGRSYEQYF
TGTGCCAGCAGAACCGGGACAGGGAGATCCTACGAGCAGTACTTC
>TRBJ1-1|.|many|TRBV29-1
CSYQGSGMNTEAFF
TGCAGCTATCAGGGCTCCGGAATGAACACTGAAGCTTTCTTT
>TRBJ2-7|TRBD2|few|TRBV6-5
CASSRSGWAGGWDEQYF
TGTGCCAGCAGTCGTAGCGGATGGGCGGGGGGCTGGGACGAGCAGTACTTC
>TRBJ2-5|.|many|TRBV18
CASSPGIQETQYF
TGTGCCAGCTCCCCGGGGATCCAAGAGACCCAGTACTTC
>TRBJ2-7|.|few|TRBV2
CASSEERQEQYF
TGTGCCAGCAGTGAAGAGAGACAGGAGCAGTACTTC
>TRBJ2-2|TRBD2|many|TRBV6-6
CASRESGGKAGELFF
TGTGCCAGCAGGGAAAGCGGGGGGAAAGCCGGGGAGCTGTTTTTT
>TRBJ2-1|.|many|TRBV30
CAWNGVDPYNEQFF
TGTGCCTGGAACGGGGTAGATCCCTACAATGAGCAGTTCTTC
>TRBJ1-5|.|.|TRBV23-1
CASSQQDQPQHF
TGCGCCAGCAGTCAACAGGATCAGCCCCAGCATTTT
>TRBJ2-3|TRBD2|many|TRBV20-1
CSARVGRLAGDTQYF
TGCAGTGCTAGAGTCGGTCGACTAGCGGGGGATACGCAGTATTTT
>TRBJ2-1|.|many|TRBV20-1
CSASRSGSNNEQFF
TGCAGTGCTAGCCGCAGCGGATCCAACAATGAGCAGTTCTTC
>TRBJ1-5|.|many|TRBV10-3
CAISADGSNQPQHF
TGTGCCATCAGCGCTGACGGGTCCAATCAGCCCCAGCATTTT
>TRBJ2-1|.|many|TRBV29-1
CSVEFFPGYNEQFF
TGCAGCGTTGAATTTTTCCCGGGATACAATGAGCAGTTCTTC
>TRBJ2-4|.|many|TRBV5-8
CASSLRQGQNIQYF
TGTGCCAGCAGCTTACGCCAGGGGCAAAACATTCAGTACTTC
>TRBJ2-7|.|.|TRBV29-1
CSVDRGDILGYEQYF
TGCAGCGTTGACCGAGGGGACATTTTGGGGTACGAGCAGTACTTC
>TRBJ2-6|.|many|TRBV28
CASRLRSSGANVLTF
TGTGCCAGCAGACTTCGGTCCTCTGGGGCCAACGTCCTGACTTTC
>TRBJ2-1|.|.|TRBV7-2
CASTQRARLGNEQFF
TGTGCCAGCACTCAGAGAGCCCGCCTAGGTAATGAGCAGTTCTTC
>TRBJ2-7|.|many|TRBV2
CASSANEQYF
TGTGCCAGCAGTGCAAACGAGCAGTACTTC
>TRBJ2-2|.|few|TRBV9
CASSVRGITGELFF
TGTGCCAGCAGCGTACGCGGGATCACCGGGGAGCTGTTTTTT
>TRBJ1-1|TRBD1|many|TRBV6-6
CASSRQGKKTEAFF
TGTGCCAGCAGCCGACAGGGGAAGAAAACTGAAGCTTTCTTT
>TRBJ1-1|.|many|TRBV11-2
CASSLNGPMNTEAFF
TGTGCCAGCAGCTTAAACGGACCTATGAACACTGAAGCTTTCTTT
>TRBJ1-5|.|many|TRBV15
CATSSPFRLFGSNQPQHF
TGTGCCACCAGCAGCCCGTTTCGCCTTTTCGGGTCCAATCAGCCCCAGCATTTT
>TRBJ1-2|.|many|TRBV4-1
CASSPETRANYGYTF
TGCGCCAGCAGCCCCGAAACCAGGGCTAACTATGGCTACACCTTC